This T cell receptor beta chain was captured in a study of blood T cell repertoires in COVID-19. Study information: PBMCs, B-cell-depleted T cells, or T cells provided the cDNA or gDNA that made up the material.

V trimming: 7 bases; J trimming: 11 bases; junction bases outside the gene matches: 9. This CDR3 contains 14 residues. CDR1 and CDR2 from the germline V gene are SNHLY and FYNNEI. Using immunoSEQ multiplex PCR, the repertoire was profiled, and TCRdb retains in-frame clones only, with some absent. Of roughly 200,000 clones in the sample, approximately 78% are singletons; the top ten hold 2.5% to 3%. This TCR derives from a woman aged 80 or over with active or convalescent COVID-19. The V and J genes are TRBV2 and TRBJ1-6, with TRBD1 identical over 9 bases. Sample: peripheral blood. CDR3: CASNRQGGRAPLHF. The CDR3 nucleotides are TGTGCCAGCAACCGACAGGGGGGACGGGCACCCCTCCACTTT.